This T cell receptor (beta chain) was captured by sequencing in a study of Graves' ophthalmopathy and Graves' hyperthyroidism. Points from the study as a whole: In blood, most expanded thyroid clonotypes above 0.001 frequency were also detected. Ophthalmopathy cases were distinguished from stable hyperthyroidism by a 13-signature model, reaching around 88% sensitivity and roughly 81% specificity.

Details on this clonotype: Its antigen remains unidentified.

The V end was cut by 0 bases, the J end by 3 bases, with 15 bases between. This CDR3 is built from 16 residues. Germline CDR1 SGDLS, CDR2 YYNGEE. Investigators amplified TCR beta CDR3 regions from RNA transcripts. RT-PCR in the first round used HTBI primers; a second-round multiplex PCR followed. One entry per CDR3 protein results from TCRdb running MiXCR on the multiplex PCR reads. This sample has more than 550,000 distinct CDR3 sequences, with 35% to 50% found just once. The sample consisted of peripheral blood. The chain combines TRBV9 with TRBJ1-2; no firm D call. The receptor's source is an adult man with Graves' ophthalmopathy. The CDR3 sequence: CASSVGAATLYYGYTF. The DNA of the CDR3 is TGTGCCAGCAGCGTAGGGGCTGCTACCCTCTACTATGGCTACACCTTC.